This T cell receptor beta chain is drawn from a study of early T cells in non-severe SARS-CoV-2 infection. Turning to the study itself: The chains were unpaired, and the sequenced material was bulk RNA from unsorted whole blood. Study results and limitations: Anti-spike CD8 responses were favored in VDJdb matching, and private and CD4 specificities were missed.

Germline V CDR1 and CDR2: SGHTA, FQGNSA. J gave up 0 bases and V 4 bases, and 4 bases lay outside the gene matches. The CDR3 is 15 residues long. As part of library construction, unique molecular identifiers were attached to individual cDNA molecules. TCRdb recomputed calls from the 5' RACE reads with MiXCR, one row per CDR3 protein. The sample holds tens of thousands of distinct CDR3 sequences, 5% seen once. This clonotype was seen a few times. What it binds is unknown. The clonotype originates from an adult who was a healthcare worker with PCR-confirmed SARS-CoV-2 infection or an uninfected control (not recorded which). The rearrangement links TRBV7-2 to TRBJ2-3, with 7 bases fitting TRBD2. The sample was whole blood. The CDR3 DNA follows: TGTGCCAGCAGCTCGGGGGGTTTAAGCACAGATACGCAGTATTTT. Translation: CASSSGGLSTDTQYF.